This T cell receptor (beta chain) is drawn from a study of breast tumors, draining lymph nodes, adjacent tissues. Study-level results: The data were judged consistent with most tumor T cells coming from lymph node and expanding in tumor. Tumor T cell lymph node origin was a supported hypothesis, not proven.

The table lists this clonotype with many counts. Its specificity is not known. Axillary draining lymph nodes of breast cancer patients supplied the node samples. J lost 5 bases, V lost 6 bases, and 8 bases had no gene match. This CDR3 has 15 amino acids. In germline, CDR1 is SGHVS, CDR2 FQNEAQ. TCRdb analysed the multiplex PCR reads with MiXCR anew, one entry per CDR3 protein. Of some 150,000 distinct CDR3 sequences in the sample, about a fifth were seen once. The sequence came from a female donor with breast cancer. Some clones in this sample may be carry-over from other donors' samples. The V gene is TRBV7-8, the J gene TRBJ1-5; TRBD1 agrees at 9 bases. The specimen was axillary lymph node tissue. The CDR3: CASSPGQGLYQPQHF. The CDR3 bases are TGTGCCAGCAGTCCCGGACAGGGGCTCTATCAGCCCCAGCATTTT.